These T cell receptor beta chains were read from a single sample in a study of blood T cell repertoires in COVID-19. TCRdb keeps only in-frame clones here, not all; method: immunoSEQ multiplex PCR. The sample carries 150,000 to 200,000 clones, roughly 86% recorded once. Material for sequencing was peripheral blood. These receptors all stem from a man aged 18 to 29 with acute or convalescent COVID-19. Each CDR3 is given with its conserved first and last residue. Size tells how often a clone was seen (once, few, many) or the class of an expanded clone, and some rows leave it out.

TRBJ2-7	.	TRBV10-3	CAIREGQAPSYEQYF
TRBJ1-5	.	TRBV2	CASSNSFSRQGYQPQHF
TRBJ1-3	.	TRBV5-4	CASSPGLRKTGGNTIYF
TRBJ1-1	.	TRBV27	CASSPGLHTEAFF
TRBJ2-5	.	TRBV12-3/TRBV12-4	CASTKLAATQYF
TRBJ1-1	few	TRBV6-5	CASSRDRATEAFF
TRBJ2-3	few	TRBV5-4	CASSLAGTQFTDTQYF
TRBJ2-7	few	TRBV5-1	CASSTSGEPYEQYF
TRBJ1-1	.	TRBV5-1	CASSLTGMNTEAFF
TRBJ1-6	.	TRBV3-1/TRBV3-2	CASSQYGQGDSPLHF
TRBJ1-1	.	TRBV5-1	CASRPGLNTEAFF
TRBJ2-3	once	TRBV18	CASSPTGQGRDTQYF
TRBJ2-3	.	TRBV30	CAWSTSLRATDTQYF
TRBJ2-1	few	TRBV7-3	CASSPAGGYNEQFF
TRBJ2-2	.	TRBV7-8	CASSFPPGLADTGELFF
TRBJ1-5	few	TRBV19	CASSIPTRGQPQHF
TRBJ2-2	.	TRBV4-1	CASSLSVTGELFF
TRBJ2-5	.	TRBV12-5	CASGLVASETQYF
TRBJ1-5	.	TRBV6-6	CASSAHGEWQPQHF
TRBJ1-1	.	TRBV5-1	CASSLRGGDTEAFF
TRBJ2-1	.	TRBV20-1	CSASSGTGTYNEQFF
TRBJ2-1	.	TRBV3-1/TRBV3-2	CASSLTSGGAIEQFF
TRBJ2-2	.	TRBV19	CASQTDTGELFF
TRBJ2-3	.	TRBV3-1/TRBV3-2	CASSQTSGVPDTQYF
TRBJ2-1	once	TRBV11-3	CASSIGLAGINEQFF
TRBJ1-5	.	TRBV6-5	CASTEGGGWEPQHF
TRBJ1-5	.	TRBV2	CASSKTGTGGGYSTQPQHF
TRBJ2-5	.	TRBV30	CAWSRLAGGTATQYF
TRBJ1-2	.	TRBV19	CASNGGANYGYTF
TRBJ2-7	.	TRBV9	CASSVGTFSYEQYF
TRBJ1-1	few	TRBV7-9	CASSFGMNTEAFF
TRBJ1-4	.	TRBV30	CAWSVASYKLFF
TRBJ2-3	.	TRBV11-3	CASSLDGILAVTGLTDTQYF